Listed below are T cell receptor beta chains from one sample, sequenced in a study of T cells expressing NK-cell markers. TCRdb reanalyzed the 5' RACE reads, giving one entry per CDR3 protein sequence and no DNA. The repertoire shows 140,000 or so distinct CDR3 sequences; the top ten hold less than 15%. The sequenced material came from blood T cells: a sorted CD56 or NKG2C T cell subset, CD4+ or CD8+ T cells, or bulk PBMC T cells (not recorded which). The receptors stem from a man aged 18 to 29 in good health. Each CDR3 is given with its conserved first and last residue.

V gene	J gene	CDR3 protein
TRBV7-9	TRBJ1-5	CASSRGDGNQPQHF
TRBV12-3/TRBV12-4	TRBJ1-2	CASSLARTDDGYTF
TRBV19	TRBJ2-1	CASSIDREAGRSYNEQFF
TRBV19	TRBJ2-1	CASSIVAGGPGFF
TRBV7-9	TRBJ2-5	CASSPPIQGFKETQYF
TRBV19	TRBJ1-1	CASSPHRGGEAFF
TRBV4-2	TRBJ2-5	CASSPAGVQETQYF
TRBV7-9	TRBJ2-1	CASLLDSYNEQFF
TRBV20-1	TRBJ1-4	CSAPRGGATNEKLFF
TRBV2	TRBJ2-1	CASSEAGPSGEKHFF
TRBV11-2	TRBJ2-1	CASSLTTSGRISEQFF
TRBV7-6	TRBJ2-3	CASSLMRGSTDTQYF
TRBV7-8	TRBJ2-5	CASSLVAGKLETQYF
TRBV27	TRBJ2-3	CASSQDSYTDTQYF
TRBV2	TRBJ1-2	CASSGQTYYGYTF
TRBV6-2/TRBV6-3	TRBJ2-1	CASSYVTVHEQFF
TRBV19	TRBJ1-1	CASGDGFFGEAFF
TRBV6-5	TRBJ2-1	CASRGRDSIVYNEQFF
TRBV5-1	TRBJ2-7	CASSLEDRPYEQYF
TRBV4-3	TRBJ2-7	CASSQELVTYEQYF
TRBV12-3/TRBV12-4	TRBJ2-2	CATYVTGELFF
TRBV15	TRBJ2-3	CATSRDLGGGTDTQYF
TRBV20-1	TRBJ2-3	CSVALPGQGEAVKSTDTQYF
TRBV27	TRBJ1-5	CASSSTGLSYNQPQHF
TRBV4-3	TRBJ1-2	CASSQDHQGPLLDGYTF
TRBV6-5	TRBJ2-2	CASKQISGELFF
TRBV7-8	TRBJ2-7	CASSLVAVYEQYF
TRBV7-8	TRBJ1-1	CASSLRVRAEEAFF
TRBV7-6	TRBJ1-6	CASSHNPRDPFSPLHF
TRBV27	TRBJ1-4	CASSLFGGTGRKLFF
TRBV4-1	TRBJ1-1	CASSQAGENTEAFF
TRBV7-9	TRBJ1-5	CASSLAPEPQHF
TRBV2	TRBJ2-2	CASDSPHNTGELFF
TRBV4-3	TRBJ2-1	CASSHDMSGLSYNEQFF
TRBV9	TRBJ1-1	CASSAYTMNTEAFF
TRBV10-2	TRBJ2-1	CASRTAGTQFF
TRBV11-2	TRBJ2-1	CASSLRGGYSSYNEQFF
TRBV5-1	TRBJ2-1	CASSLDGSLNEQFF
TRBV11-3	TRBJ2-2	CASSWGGGRNTGELFF
TRBV2	TRBJ2-5	CASRVDESETQYF
TRBV25-1	TRBJ2-7	CASSEWGSSYEQYF
TRBV15	TRBJ2-1	CATSRDQAGEWVDDEQFF
TRBV4-1	TRBJ1-3	CASSQSQGATGNTIYF
TRBV3-1	TRBJ2-1	CASSLAPGDEQFF
TRBV6-5	TRBJ1-2	CASSSNPYRGLGGYTF
TRBV20-1	TRBJ1-5	CSAREDRDAGQPQHF
TRBV27	TRBJ2-1	CASSSRTFDEQFF
TRBV29-1	TRBJ2-7	CSVELDRGYEQYF